A selection of T cell receptor beta chains follows, all from one sample in a study of cytomegalovirus exposure and HLA in healthy donors. Assay used: immunoSEQ multiplex PCR; TCRdb lists only in-frame clones, some missing. The sample carries under 150,000 clones, about 84% recorded once. The sample was PBMCs. The receptors stem from a middle-aged man in good health and CMV-seronegative. Both conserved end residues are part of each CDR3. Fields, in order: clone size, D gene, J gene, V gene, CDR3 protein, CDR3 DNA. D genes are given only for firm matches. The listing skips clone size in some rows; elsewhere it reads once, few, many or a size class.

NA,TRBD2,TRBJ2-1,TRBV27,CASSSSSGGLHEQFF,TGTGCCAGCAGTTCCAGTAGCGGGGGGCTTCATGAGCAGTTCTTC
NA,TRBD1,TRBJ1-6,TRBV19,CASSGTGYSPLHF,TGTGCCAGTAGTGGGACAGGATACTCACCCCTCCACTTT
few,TRBD1,TRBJ2-5,TRBV7-2,CASSLVQGKLETQYF,TGTGCCAGCAGCTTAGTACAGGGGAAATTGGAGACCCAGTACTTC
once,NA,TRBJ1-5,TRBV27,CASSESNRVQPQHF,TGTGCCAGCAGCGAATCCAACAGGGTTCAGCCCCAGCATTTT
few,NA,TRBJ1-2,TRBV2,CASSLLQNNYGYTF,TGTGCCAGCAGTCTCCTACAGAATAACTATGGCTACACCTTC
NA,TRBD1,TRBJ2-7,TRBV30,CAWSHDRVHEQYF,TGTGCCTGGAGTCACGACAGGGTACACGAGCAGTACTTC
few,NA,TRBJ2-5,TRBV9,CASSVDPQYQETQYF,TGTGCCAGCAGCGTAGACCCACAATACCAAGAGACCCAGTACTTC
NA,TRBD1,TRBJ1-2,TRBV5-1,CASSPPGPGTGGSGYTF,TGCGCCAGCAGCCCCCCGGGACCCGGGACAGGGGGCTCTGGCTACACCTTC
NA,TRBD1,TRBJ1-2,TRBV7-3,CASSKDRGYGYTF,TGTGCCAGCAGCAAAGACAGGGGGTATGGCTACACCTTC
NA,TRBD1,TRBJ1-2,TRBV28,CASTVGTVYGYTF,TGTGCCAGCACCGTAGGGACAGTCTATGGCTACACCTTC
few,TRBD1,TRBJ2-6,TRBV15,CATSAGQGATGANVLTF,TGTGCCACCAGCGCGGGACAGGGGGCGACCGGGGCCAACGTCCTGACTTTC
NA,TRBD1,TRBJ1-5,TRBV30,CAWSLTGGPNQPQHF,TGTGCCTGGAGTTTGACAGGGGGACCCAATCAGCCCCAGCATTTT
NA,NA,TRBJ1-2,TRBV7-9,CASSLAFPQRSGGYTF,TGTGCCAGCAGCTTAGCTTTCCCGCAGAGATCCGGGGGCTACACCTTC
NA,NA,TRBJ2-2,TRBV9,CASSVAPGNTGELFF,TGTGCCAGCAGCGTAGCCCCAGGGAACACCGGGGAGCTGTTTTTT
NA,NA,TRBJ1-6,TRBV7-9,CASSLYGGGNSPLHF,TGTGCCAGCAGCTTATACGGGGGAGGGAATTCACCCCTCCACTTT
few,TRBD1,TRBJ1-2,TRBV5-1,CASSFRDRRGYTF,TGCGCCAGCAGCTTCCGGGACAGGCGAGGCTACACCTTC
NA,TRBD2,TRBJ2-7,TRBV5-8,CASSLDAGGTYEQYF,TGTGCCAGCAGCTTGGACGCGGGAGGAACCTACGAGCAGTACTTC
NA,NA,TRBJ1-4,TRBV30,CAWSVSIATNEKLFF,TGTGCCTGGAGTGTTAGTATCGCAACTAATGAAAAACTGTTTTTT
NA,NA,TRBJ1-2,TRBV6-5,CASTSGRRGSGGYTF,TGTGCCAGCACCTCCGGGAGACGGGGATCAGGTGGCTACACCTTC
NA,NA,TRBJ1-5,TRBV7-8,CASSLGRGGNQPQHF,TGTGCCAGCAGCTTAGGCAGGGGAGGCAATCAGCCCCAGCATTTT
once,TRBD2,TRBJ2-2,TRBV6-5,CASRGTSLNTGELFF,TGTGCCAGCAGGGGGACTAGCCTGAATACCGGGGAGCTGTTTTTT
NA,TRBD2,TRBJ2-7,TRBV5-1,CASSFRDGGTREQYF,TGCGCCAGCAGCTTCCGGGACGGGGGGACTAGGGAGCAGTACTTC
NA,TRBD1,TRBJ2-2,TRBV7-9,CASSSPGQGFAGELFF,TGTGCCAGCAGCTCCCCGGGACAGGGGTTTGCCGGGGAGCTGTTTTTT
NA,NA,TRBJ2-1,TRBV7-9,CASSLSFVYEQFF,TGTGCCAGCAGCCTCTCCTTTGTTTATGAGCAGTTCTTC
NA,NA,TRBJ1-2,TRBV5-1,CASSQSPGEGNGYTF,TGCGCCAGCAGCCAGTCACCGGGAGAGGGGAACGGCTACACCTTC
few,TRBD1,TRBJ2-7,TRBV4-1,CASSLHDRAGEQYF,TGCGCCAGCAGCCTCCATGACAGGGCCGGCGAGCAGTACTTC
NA,NA,TRBJ1-2,TRBV29-1,CSVEDITPDYGYTF,TGCAGCGTTGAAGATATAACCCCAGACTATGGCTACACCTTC
NA,NA,TRBJ1-1,TRBV5-6,CASSFRGVPEAFF,TGTGCCAGCAGCTTCAGGGGAGTGCCTGAAGCTTTCTTT
NA,NA,TRBJ1-1,TRBV6-1,CASSGPGTRSTEAFF,TGTGCCAGCAGTGGCCCGGGGACAAGGAGCACTGAAGCTTTCTTT
NA,TRBD2,TRBJ2-5,TRBV7-9,CASSLGGGQETQYF,TGTGCCAGCAGCTTAGGCGGGGGGCAAGAGACCCAGTACTTC
NA,NA,TRBJ2-3,TRBV1,CTSRNSPATSGSTDTQYF,TGCACCAGCAGAAATTCACCCGCGACTAGCGGTAGCACAGATACGCAGTATTTT